The 6 T cell receptor beta chains presented below share a single source sample, sequenced in a study of cytomegalovirus exposure and HLA in healthy donors. Using immunoSEQ multiplex PCR, the repertoire was profiled, and TCRdb retains in-frame clones only, with some absent. The table records approximately 160,000 clones, almost 85% of them present only once. What was sequenced was PBMCs. The receptor set was obtained from a man younger than 40 in good health and CMV-seropositive.

The V gene is TRBV9, the J gene TRBJ1-1; tentative D call: TRBD1 (5 bases). The CDR3 length is 15 residues. Germline V CDR1 and CDR2: SGDLS, YYNGEE. Trimming left V 0 bases short and J 0 bases short, with 9 bases between. The CDR3 loop reads CASSVGGALNTEAFF. The CDR3 region has the DNA TGTGCCAGCAGCGTAGGCGGGGCCCTGAACACTGAAGCTTTCTTT.

This clone was counted a few times. This chain links TRBV28 with TRBJ2-5, with a possible D match to TRBD1 (5 bases). V was cut by 3 bases and J by 5 bases, with 10 bases left in between. The CDR3 runs to 13 residues. Per germline, CDR1 MDHEN and CDR2 SYDVKM. This CDR3 is CASSFYDSETQYF. The CDR3 nucleotides are TGTGCCAGCAGTTTCTATGACAGTGAGACCCAGTACTTC. Together with reference TRBV28 and TRBJ2-5, the CDR3 gives the full variable domain: DVKVTQSSRYLVKRTGEKVFLECVQDMDHENMFWYRQDPGLGLRLIYFSYDVKMKEKGDIPEGYSVSREKKERFSLILESASTNQTSMYLCASSFYDSETQYFGPGTRLLVL.

CDR3 DNA: TGCGCCAGCAGCCAAGATCCCAGCGGGATCTCCTACGAGCAGTACTTC. It is translated as CASSQDPSGISYEQYF. This sequence joins TRBV4-1 and TRBJ2-7; TRBD2 matches at 7 bases. The V gene's germline CDR1 is MGHRA and CDR2 YSYEKL. This CDR3 has 16 amino acids. Trimming cost V 0 bases and J 0 bases; bases outside gene matches: 5.

CDR3 residues: CASSRPGAYNEQFF. The CDR3 nucleotides read TGTGCCAGCAGTCGGCCCGGGGCCTACAATGAGCAGTTCTTC. The chain uses TRBV6-5 and TRBJ2-1, with D possibly being TRBD2 (5 bases). Trimming took 5 bases from V and 2 from J, leaving 10 bases between them. This CDR3 is 14 amino acids long. Germline V gives CDR1 MNHEY, CDR2 SVGAGI.

There are a few counts of this clone. The V gene is TRBV6-1, the J gene TRBJ2-5, with D possibly being TRBD1 (5 bases). This CDR3 is 15 amino acids long. Germline V CDR1 and CDR2: MNHNS, SASEGT. Trimming removed 2 bases from V and 2 bases from J, with 12 bases in between. The CDR3 region is CASSETGLPQETQYF. Here the CDR3 DNA reads TGTGCCAGCAGTGAAACAGGTCTACCACAAGAGACCCAGTACTTC.

The CDR3 loop reads CASSVGPREWDEQFF. DNA for the CDR3: TGTGCCAGCAGCGTAGGTCCGCGGGAGTGGGATGAGCAGTTCTTC. The chain has TRBV9 and TRBJ2-1, with 7 bases fitting TRBD2. The trim removed 0 bases at V and 8 bases at J, leaving 8 bases unmatched. CDR1 is SGDLS, CDR2 YYNGEE, per germline. The CDR3 sequence is 15 residues long.